The 2 T cell receptor beta chains reported below all come from one sample, sequenced in a study of shared clonotypes between healthy human individuals. Sequenced by immunoSEQ multiplex PCR; TCRdb stores in-frame clones only, minus some. There are nearly 1 million clones in the sample; approximately 76% occur only once, and about 1.5% lies in the top ten. Sample: memory CD4+ T cells sorted from blood. Subset reported: CD45RA-negative fraction. These receptors all stem from a man aged 18 to 29 in good health.

The DNA for the CDR3 is TGTGCCTGGAGTTTGAGCTCTGGAAACACCATATATTTT. This gives the protein CAWSLSSGNTIYF. The chain couples TRBV30 to TRBJ1-3; D gene ambiguous. CDR3 length: 13 amino acids. Trimming pared 2 bases from V and 0 bases from J, leaving 5 bases between. Germline CDR1 is GTSNPN and CDR2 is SVGIG (reference sequence).

This chain uses TRBV7-2 with TRBJ2-1; a weak D match, TRBD2 (5 bases). Looked up from germline, CDR1 is SGHTA and CDR2 is FQGNSA. CDR3 length: 16 amino acids. V was clipped by 0 bases and J by 4 bases, with 13 bases between them. The CDR3, as DNA: TGTGCCAGCAGCTTAGCGGAGGCTTCCCTTTACAATGAGCAGTTCTTC. It specifies CASSLAEASLYNEQFF. Drawing the rest from reference TRBV7-2 and TRBJ2-1, the complete variable domain is GAGVSQSPSNKVTEKGKDVELRCDPISGHTALYWYRQSLGQGLEFLIYFQGNSAPDKSGLPSDRFSAERTGGSVSTLTIQRTQQEDSAVYLCASSLAEASLYNEQFFGPGTRLTVL.